Listed here is a single T cell receptor beta chain. The antigen remains unidentified. The data are from a study of cytomegalovirus exposure and HLA in healthy donors. Findings and caveats of the study: Later analysis showed most CMV-associated TCR beta chains appearing HLA-restricted. TCR beta sequences numbering 15,000 to 20,000 were associated with HLA alleles at 0.05 false discovery rate in a later analysis.

The J segment lost 0 bases and the V segment lost 0 bases, leaving 9 bases of the junction unmatched. The CDR3 runs to 19 residues. The V gene's germline CDR1 is SGDLS and CDR2 YYNGEE. Primers for the PCR totalled 60 Vbeta and 13 Jbeta. Profiled with immunoSEQ multiplex PCR; TCRdb holds only in-frame clones, not every one. The sample includes 95,000 to 100,000 clones, around 77% of them seen just once. The chain combines TRBV9 with TRBJ2-3; 11 bases align to TRBD2. The specimen was PBMCs. The source is a female donor in good health and CMV-seronegative. The CDR3 reads CASSVEGLAGGTSTDTQYF. CDR3 in DNA: TGTGCCAGCAGCGTAGAAGGGCTAGCGGGAGGAACTAGCACAGATACGCAGTATTTT.